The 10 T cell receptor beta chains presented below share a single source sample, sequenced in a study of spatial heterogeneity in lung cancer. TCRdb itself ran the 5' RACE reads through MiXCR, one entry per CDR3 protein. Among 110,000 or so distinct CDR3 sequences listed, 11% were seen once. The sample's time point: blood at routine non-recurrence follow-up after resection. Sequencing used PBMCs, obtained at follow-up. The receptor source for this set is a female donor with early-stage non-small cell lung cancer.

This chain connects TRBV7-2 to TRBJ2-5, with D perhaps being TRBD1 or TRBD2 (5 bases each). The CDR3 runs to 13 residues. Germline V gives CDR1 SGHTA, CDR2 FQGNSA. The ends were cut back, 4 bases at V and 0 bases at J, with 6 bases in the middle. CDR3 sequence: CASSWGYQETQYF. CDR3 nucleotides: TGTGCCAGCAGCTGGGGGTACCAAGAGACCCAGTACTTC.

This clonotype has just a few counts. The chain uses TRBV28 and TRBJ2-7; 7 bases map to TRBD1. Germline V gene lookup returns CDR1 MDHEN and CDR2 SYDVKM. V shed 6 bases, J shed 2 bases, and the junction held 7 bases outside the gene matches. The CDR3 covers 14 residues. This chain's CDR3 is CASRPNRGPYEQYF. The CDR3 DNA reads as TGTGCCAGCAGGCCTAACAGGGGACCCTACGAGCAGTACTTC.

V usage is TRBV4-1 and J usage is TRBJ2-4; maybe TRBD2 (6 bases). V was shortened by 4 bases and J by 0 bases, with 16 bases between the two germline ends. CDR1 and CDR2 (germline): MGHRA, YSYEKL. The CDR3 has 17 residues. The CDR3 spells CASSPLPPGLAKNIQYF. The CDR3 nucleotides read TGCGCCAGCAGCCCTCTTCCCCCGGGACTAGCCAAAAACATTCAGTACTTC.

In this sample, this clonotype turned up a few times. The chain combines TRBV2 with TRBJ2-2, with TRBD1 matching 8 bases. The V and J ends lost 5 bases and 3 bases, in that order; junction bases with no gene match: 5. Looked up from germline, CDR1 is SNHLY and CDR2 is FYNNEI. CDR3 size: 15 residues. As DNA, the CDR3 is TGTGCCAGCAGTAGGACAGGGTCCTACACCGGGGAGCTGTTTTTT. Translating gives CASSRTGSYTGELFF.

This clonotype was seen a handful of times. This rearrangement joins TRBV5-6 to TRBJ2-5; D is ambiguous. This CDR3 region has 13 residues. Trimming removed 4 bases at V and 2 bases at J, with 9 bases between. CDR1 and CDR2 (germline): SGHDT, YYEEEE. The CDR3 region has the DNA TGTGCCAGCAGCCGGCCCGTACAAGAGACCCAGTACTTC. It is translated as CASSRPVQETQYF. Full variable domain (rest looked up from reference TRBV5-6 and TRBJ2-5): DAGVTQSPTHLIKTRGQQVTLRCSPKSGHDTVSWYQQALGQGPQFIFQYYEEEERQRGNFPDRFSGHQFPNYSSELNVNALLLGDSALYLCASSRPVQETQYFGPGTRLLVL.

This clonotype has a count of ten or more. The CDR3 reads CASRAPGGGYEQYV. CDR3 sequence (DNA): TGTGCCAGCAGGGCTCCCGGAGGGGGCTACGAGCAGTACGTC. V is TRBV2 and J is TRBJ2-7; D may match TRBD1 or TRBD2 (6 bases each). Germline V gene data show CDR1 as SNHLY and CDR2 as FYNNEI. This CDR3 is built from 14 residues. V dropped 6 bases and J dropped 3 bases, with 15 bases sitting between them.

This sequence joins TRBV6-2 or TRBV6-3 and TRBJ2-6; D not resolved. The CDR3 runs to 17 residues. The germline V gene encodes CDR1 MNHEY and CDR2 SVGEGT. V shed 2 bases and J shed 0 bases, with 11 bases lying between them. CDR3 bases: TGTGCCAGCAGTTACAGGCCCCTCCACTCTGGGGCCAACGTCCTGACTTTC. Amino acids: CASSYRPLHSGANVLTF.

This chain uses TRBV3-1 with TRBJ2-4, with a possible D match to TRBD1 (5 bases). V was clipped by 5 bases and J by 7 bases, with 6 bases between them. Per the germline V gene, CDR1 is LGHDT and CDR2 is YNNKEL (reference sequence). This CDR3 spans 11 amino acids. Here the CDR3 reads CASSNRNIQYF. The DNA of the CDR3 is TGTGCCAGCAGCAACAGGAACATTCAGTACTTC.

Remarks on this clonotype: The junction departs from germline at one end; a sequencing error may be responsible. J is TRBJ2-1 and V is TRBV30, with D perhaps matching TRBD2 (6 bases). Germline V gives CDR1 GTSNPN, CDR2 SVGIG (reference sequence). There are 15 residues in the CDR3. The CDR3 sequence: CAWSIAVSSYNKQFF. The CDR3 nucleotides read TGTGCCTGGAGTATAGCGGTTAGCTCCTACAATAAGCAGTTCTTC. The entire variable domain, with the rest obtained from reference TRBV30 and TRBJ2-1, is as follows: SQTIHQWPATLVQPVGSPLSLECTVEGTSNPNLYWYRQAAGRGLQLLFYSVGIGQISSEVPQNLSASRPQDRQFILSSKKLLLSDSGFYLCAWSIAVSSYNKQFFGPGTRLTVL.

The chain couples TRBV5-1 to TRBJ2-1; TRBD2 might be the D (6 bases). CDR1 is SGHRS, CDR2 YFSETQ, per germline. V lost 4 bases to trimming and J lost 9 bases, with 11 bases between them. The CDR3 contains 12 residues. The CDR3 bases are TGCGCCAGCAGCCCCCCCGGGGGTGAGCAGTTCTTC. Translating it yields CASSPPGGEQFF.